The 12 T cell receptor beta chains below come from one sample, sequenced in a study of response to subunit inactivated influenza vaccine. TCRdb re-called the RT-PCR reads through MiXCR, storing one row per CDR3 protein. Of hundreds of thousands of distinct CDR3 sequences in the sample, approximately 14% were seen once. The sample consisted of PBMCs from blood, taken approximately 12 days after vaccination. The receptors derive from a man in his fifties who received an inactivated influenza vaccine.

V usage is TRBV11-2 and J usage is TRBJ1-1, with no clear D. Germline assignment: CDR1 SGHAT and CDR2 FQNNGV. This CDR3 is 13 amino acids long. With 2 bases removed from V and 0 bases from J, the gap between germline ends came to 4 bases. The CDR3 reads CASSLMLNTEAFF. CDR3 nucleotide sequence: TGTGCCAGCAGCTTAATGTTGAACACTGAAGCTTTCTTT.

This clonotype was observed a few times. The CDR3 sequence is CASSLGSGHTGELFF. The CDR3 DNA follows: TGTGCCAGCAGCTTAGGATCCGGCCACACCGGGGAGCTGTTTTTT. The chain links TRBV7-2 to TRBJ2-2; the D is unclear. The V end was cut by 1 base, the J end by 3 bases, with 9 bases between. The CDR3 loop spans 15 amino acids. Germline CDR1 and CDR2: SGHTA and FQGNSA. The full variable domain, with the rest looked up from reference TRBV7-2 and TRBJ2-2, is GAGVSQSPSNKVTEKGKDVELRCDPISGHTALYWYRQSLGQGLEFLIYFQGNSAPDKSGLPSDRFSAERTGGSVSTLTIQRTQQEDSAVYLCASSLGSGHTGELFFGEGSRLTVL.

This clonotype was recorded a few times. The J gene is TRBJ2-2, the V gene TRBV7-2, with 8 nucleotides matching TRBD1. V shed 4 bases, J shed 3 bases, and the junction held 7 bases outside the gene matches. Germline V gene data show CDR1 as SGHTA and CDR2 as FQGNSA. CDR3 size: 16 residues. The CDR3 DNA is TGTGCCAGCAGCTCCCCCAACAGGGGGGACACCGGGGAGCTGTTTTTT. This codes for CASSSPNRGDTGELFF.

J is TRBJ2-6 and V is TRBV29-1, with D possibly TRBD2 on 5 matching bases. The CDR3 has 16 amino acids. The V and J ends lost 5 bases and 0 bases respectively, with 14 bases between them. Germline CDR1 is SQVTM and CDR2 is ANQGSEA. The CDR3 here is CSVMDWPGSGANVLTF. The CDR3 DNA is TGCAGCGTTATGGACTGGCCTGGCTCTGGGGCCAACGTCCTGACTTTC.

A few counts support this clonotype. CDR3 DNA sequence: TGCAGTGCTCAGCGAGGTAGGCCTGGGAATGAGCAGTTCTTC. It translates to CSAQRGRPGNEQFF. The chain has TRBV20-1 and TRBJ2-1; D unclear. Germline-derived CDR1 and CDR2 are DFQATT and SNEGSKA (reference sequence). This CDR3 comprises 14 residues. Trimming removed 5 bases from V and 7 bases from J, with 18 bases in between.

DNA for the CDR3: TGTGCCACCAGCAGACGAGCGCGGGGGGGCCTCACAGATACGCAGTATTTT. Translating gives CATSRRARGGLTDTQYF. The V call is TRBV15, the J call TRBJ2-3, with 9 nucleotides matching TRBD2. The CDR3 consists of 17 residues. J lost 2 bases, V lost 2 bases, and 8 bases had no gene match. Germline values: CDR1 LNHNV, CDR2 YYDKDF (reference sequence).

This clonotype occurred a few times. CDR3 in DNA: TGTGCCAGCAGCCGACTCGACAGCAACAATGAGCAGTTCTTC. Protein sequence: CASSRLDSNNEQFF. The V gene is TRBV3-1, the J gene TRBJ2-1; a weak D match, TRBD1 (5 bases). The CDR3 has 14 residues. Trimming left V 4 bases short and J 5 bases short, with 12 bases between. From germline, CDR1 is LGHDT and CDR2 YNNKEL (reference sequence).

The chain couples TRBV5-1 to TRBJ2-7; 7 bases match TRBD1. Germline lookup yields CDR1 SGHRS and CDR2 YFSETQ. Trimming at V came to 4 bases and at J to 3 bases, leaving 7 bases not matched to a gene. The CDR3 is 14 residues long. CDR3 region: CASSAGTELYEQYF. Here the CDR3 DNA reads TGCGCCAGCAGCGCCGGGACAGAGCTCTACGAGCAGTACTTC.

This clonotype was recorded a few times. For the CDR3, the DNA is TGTGCCAGCAGTTTAAAGTCCAGCGGGCGGCAGTTCTTC. Its translation: CASSLKSSGRQFF. The chain has TRBV12-3 or TRBV12-4 and TRBJ2-1; D may be TRBD2 (6 bases). V dropped 2 bases and J dropped 12 bases, with 14 bases sitting between them. This CDR3 comprises 13 residues.

The V and J genes are TRBV7-9 and TRBJ2-7; D not resolved. The CDR3 is made up of 13 amino acids. The V and J ends lost 4 bases and 1 base respectively, with 8 bases between them. Germline CDR1 SEHNR, CDR2 FQNEAQ (reference sequence). CDR3 sequence: CASSSWGSYEQYF. The CDR3, as DNA: TGTGCCAGCAGCTCTTGGGGATCCTACGAGCAGTACTTC. The complete variable domain, with remaining parts taken from reference TRBV7-9 and TRBJ2-7, reads DTGVSQNPRHKITKRGQNVTFRCDPISEHNRLYWYRQTLGQGPEFLTYFQNEAQLEKSRLLSDRFSAERPKGSFSTLEIQRTEQGDSAMYLCASSSWGSYEQYFGPGTRLTVT.

DNA of the CDR3: TGTGCCAGCAGCCCCAGGGATCCGAACACCGGGGAGCTGTTTTTT. Its translation is CASSPRDPNTGELFF. The rearrangement uses TRBV7-2 and TRBJ2-2, with D possibly TRBD1 on 5 matching bases. The CDR3 spans 15 residues. Germline CDR1 reads SGHTA; CDR2 reads FQGNSA. V shed 5 bases and J shed 0 bases, with 10 bases lying between them.

This chain joins TRBV4-2 and TRBJ2-2; TRBD2 agrees at 12 bases. CDR3 length: 17 amino acids. Germline V gene lookup returns CDR1 LGHNA and CDR2 YNFKEQ. The junction had 7 bases not matched to a gene; V was cut back by 2 bases and J by 6 bases. This CDR3 reads CASSQLLAGGPSGELFF. CDR3 DNA sequence: TGTGCCAGCAGCCAACTTCTAGCGGGGGGGCCCTCCGGGGAGCTGTTTTTT.